The present entry profiles one TCR beta chain with its context. Reverse transcription of roughly 0.5 to 1 ug RNA was performed with random hexamers. The immunoSEQ assay covered 54 Vbeta and 13 Jbeta segments for CDR3. TCRdb independently ran MiXCR on the immunoSEQ multiplex PCR reads; one entry per CDR3 protein. The data show 250,000 to 350,000 distinct CDR3 sequences, with 92% seen just once and approximately 0.065% held by the top ten. The CDR3 sequence is 15 residues long. V gave up 7 bases and J gave up 4 bases; unmatched junction bases: 9. From germline, CDR1 is SQVTM and CDR2 ANQGSEA. This entry belongs to a study of CD8 T cells in Susac syndrome.

The sequence derives from a human donor with multiple sclerosis. What was sequenced was CD4+ T cells from PBMCs. The gene calls are TRBV29-1 and TRBJ2-2, with 10 bases aligning to TRBD2. The CDR3 nucleotides are TGCAGCGCGCGGAGGCTAGCGGGAGTCACCGGGGAGCTGTTTTTT. This gives the protein CSARRLAGVTGELFF.